A single T cell receptor (beta chain) is shown here with its context. Antigen specificity is unknown. Sequencing used immunoSEQ multiplex PCR; TCRdb keeps in-frame clones, though not all of them. The data show fewer than 100,000 clones, with 75% to 90% seen just once and around 20% held by the top ten. This sample was included in a study of PD-1 blockade in classical Hodgkin lymphoma. Study background: Intravenous infusions of nivolumab 3 mg/kg reached patients every 2 weeks. Broader study findings: As was reported, newly diagnosed patients showed lower baseline TCR diversity than healthy donors did.

Relapse was seen in all patients after autologous stem cell transplantation, and brentuximab vedotin exposure was variable. Sequencing used peripheral blood mononuclear cells (PBMCs), obtained at baseline. This clonotype was obtained from a human donor with classical Hodgkin lymphoma.

For the CDR3, the DNA is TGTGCCAGCAGCCAAGTCGGAAGGACAGGGTCGCACTCTGGAAACACCATATATTTT. It is translated as CASSQVGRTGSHSGNTIYF. V gene TRBV14 combines with J gene TRBJ1-3, with 8 bases identical to TRBD1. Trimming at V came to 1 base and at J to 0 bases, leaving 11 bases not matched to a gene. Germline V CDR1 and CDR2: SGHDN, FVKESK. The CDR3 has 19 residues.